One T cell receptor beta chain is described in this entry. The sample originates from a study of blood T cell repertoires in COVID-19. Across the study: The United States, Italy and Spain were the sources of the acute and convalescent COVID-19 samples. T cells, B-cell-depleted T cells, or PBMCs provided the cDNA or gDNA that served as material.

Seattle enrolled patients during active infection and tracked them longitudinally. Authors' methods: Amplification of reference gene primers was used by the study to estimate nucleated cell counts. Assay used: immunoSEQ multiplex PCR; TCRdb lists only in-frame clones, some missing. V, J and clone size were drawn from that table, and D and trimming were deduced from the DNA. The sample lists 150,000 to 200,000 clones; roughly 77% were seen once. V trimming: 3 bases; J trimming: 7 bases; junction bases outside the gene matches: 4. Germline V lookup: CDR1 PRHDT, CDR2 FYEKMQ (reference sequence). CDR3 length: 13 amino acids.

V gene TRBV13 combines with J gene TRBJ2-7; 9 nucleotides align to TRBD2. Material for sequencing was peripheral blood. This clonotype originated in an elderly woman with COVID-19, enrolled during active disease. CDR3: CASSFSGGREQYF. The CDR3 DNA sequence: TGTGCCAGCAGCTTTAGCGGGGGCCGGGAGCAGTACTTC.